These 30 T cell receptor beta chains came from one sample sequenced in a study of graft-versus-host responses after intestinal transplantation. The method was immunoSEQ multiplex PCR; TCRdb's version includes in-frame clones alone and lacks a portion of them. The sample has about 59,000 clones; roughly 93% are singletons. For these receptors, no antigen is known. This specimen was unstimulated CD4+ T cells sorted from spleen or lymph node cells, taken before transplant. Source of these receptors: a human donor who was the organ donor for an intestinal transplant.

The chain carries TRBV4-2 and TRBJ2-3; 8 nucleotides line up with TRBD2. The CDR3 is made up of 17 amino acids. Looked up from germline, CDR1 is LGHNA and CDR2 is YNFKEQ. The junction had 11 bases not matched to a gene; V was cut back by 3 bases and J by 3 bases. CDR3 DNA sequence: TGTGCCAGCAGCCAGGCCTCCGGGACTAGTAAGACAGATACGCAGTATTTT. Protein product: CASSQASGTSKTDTQYF.

The chain couples TRBV7-2 to TRBJ2-3, with 12 bases fitting TRBD1. CDR3 length equals 14 residues. CDR1 is SGHTA and CDR2 is FQGNSA in the germline V gene. The trim removed 4 bases at V and 4 bases at J, leaving 0 bases unmatched. The CDR3 loop is CASSWDRGPDTQYF. The CDR3 coding sequence is TGTGCCAGCAGCTGGGACAGGGGGCCAGATACGCAGTATTTT.

The V gene is TRBV6-1, the J gene TRBJ2-7, with 8 nucleotides matching TRBD1. Germline CDR1 MNHNS, CDR2 SASEGT. The CDR3 has 14 amino acids. The V and J ends lost 5 bases and 1 base, in that order; junction bases with no gene match: 4. The CDR3 loop reads CASSYGQGSYEQYF. CDR3 sequence (DNA): TGTGCCAGCAGTTATGGACAGGGATCCTACGAGCAGTACTTC.

The J gene is TRBJ2-3, the V gene TRBV7-9; D is undetermined. This CDR3 is 15 amino acids long. CDR1 SEHNR and CDR2 FQNEAQ come from the germline V gene (reference sequence). Trimming pared 1 base from V and 0 bases from J, leaving 8 bases between. The CDR3 DNA follows: TGTGCCAGCAGCTTAGACGGGTCTAGCACAGATACGCAGTATTTT. The encoded protein is CASSLDGSSTDTQYF.

The V and J genes are TRBV5-1 and TRBJ2-3; D unclear. The germline gives CDR1 SGHRS, CDR2 YFSETQ. V dropped 3 bases and J dropped 2 bases, with 10 bases sitting between them. The CDR3 is 14 residues long. The CDR3 DNA sequence: TGCGCCAGCAGCTCCCGTGGGGACACAGATACGCAGTATTTT. It is translated as CASSSRGDTDTQYF.

For this clone: Distinct nucleotide sequences in the sample also encode this CDR3. The chain has TRBV7-9 and TRBJ2-5; no clear D. The CDR3 consists of 12 residues. CDR1 is SEHNR and CDR2 is FQNEAQ in the germline V gene (reference sequence). The V end was cut by 0 bases, the J end by 5 bases, with 4 bases between. The DNA of the CDR3 is TGTGCCAGCAGCTTAGCGGGGGAGACCCAGTACTTC. As protein: CASSLAGETQYF.

A single count supports this clone. V usage is TRBV4-3 and J usage is TRBJ2-2; D gene ambiguous. Germline loops: CDR1 LGHNA, CDR2 YSLEER. V dropped 1 base and J dropped 1 base, with 7 bases sitting between them. The CDR3 extends over 15 amino acids. The CDR3 sequence is CASSQVWRNTGELFF. DNA of the CDR3: TGCGCCAGCAGCCAAGTCTGGAGGAACACCGGGGAGCTGTTTTTT.

The chain employs TRBV7-8 and TRBJ1-5, with a weak D call TRBD1 (6 bases). The CDR3 spans 16 residues. Trimming removed 4 bases at V and 4 bases at J, with 17 bases between. The germline V gene has CDR1 SGHVS and CDR2 FQNEAQ. The CDR3 loop is CASSSESGAKNQPQHF. The DNA for the CDR3 is TGTGCCAGCAGCTCGGAATCGGGGGCAAAGAATCAGCCCCAGCATTTT. Using reference TRBV7-8 and TRBJ1-5 for the parts outside the CDR3, the full variable domain is GAGVSQSPRYKVAKRGQDVALRCDPISGHVSLFWYQQALGQGPEFLTYFQNEAQLDKSGLPSDRFFAERPEGSVSTLKIQRTQQEDSAVYLCASSSESGAKNQPQHFGDGTRLSIL.

The rearrangement joins TRBV19 to TRBJ2-7; 11 bases align to TRBD2. V shed 1 base, J shed 4 bases, and the junction held 3 bases outside the gene matches. Germline V gene data show CDR1 as LNHDA and CDR2 as SQIVND (reference sequence). The CDR3 loop spans 15 amino acids. CDR3 protein: CASSIAGLAEYEQYF. As DNA, the CDR3 is TGTGCCAGTAGTATAGCGGGACTAGCGGAGTACGAGCAGTACTTC.

The rearrangement joins TRBV29-1 to TRBJ2-7, with D hard to call. Germline CDR1 is SQVTM and CDR2 is ANQGSEA. V was shortened by 0 bases and J by 0 bases, with 12 bases between the two germline ends. There are 15 residues in the CDR3. The chain's CDR3 is CSVEEWQASSYEQYF. CDR3 sequence (DNA): TGCAGCGTTGAAGAGTGGCAGGCCAGCTCCTACGAGCAGTACTTC.

The rearrangement links TRBV18 to TRBJ2-7; possibly TRBD2 for D (6 bases). Germline values: CDR1 KGHSH, CDR2 LQKENI. There are 15 residues in the CDR3. Trimming shortened V by 1 base and J by 0 bases, and 10 bases separated the two germline ends. CDR3 nucleotides: TGTGCCAGCTCACCACGGAGGGCCAGCTCCTACGAGCAGTACTTC. It codes for CASSPRRASSYEQYF.

This clone showed up just once. The chain uses TRBV7-9 and TRBJ2-2; the D gene is possibly TRBD1 (6 bases). The CDR3 contains 14 residues. Germline CDR1 and CDR2: SEHNR and FQNEAQ (reference sequence). Trimming removed 5 bases at V and 7 bases at J, with 14 bases between. The CDR3 DNA follows: TGTGCCAGCAGCCTTGGGGGCGGCGACGGGGAGCTGTTTTTT. Its translation is CASSLGGGDGELFF. Together with reference TRBV7-9 and TRBJ2-2, the CDR3 gives the full variable domain: DTGVSQNPRHKITKRGQNVTFRCDPISEHNRLYWYRQTLGQGPEFLTYFQNEAQLEKSRLLSDRFSAERPKGSFSTLEIQRTEQGDSAMYLCASSLGGGDGELFFGEGSRLTVL.

CDR3 amino acids: CASSTRTGGLETQYF. DNA for the CDR3: TGTGCCAGCAGTACCCGCACGGGGGGGCTGGAGACCCAGTACTTC. V gene TRBV7-2 combines with J gene TRBJ2-5, with 8 bases that match TRBD2. V was clipped by 6 bases and J by 5 bases; unmatched bases: 11. The CDR3 has 15 amino acids. The germline V gene has CDR1 SGHTA and CDR2 FQGNSA.

The V and J genes are TRBV5-6 and TRBJ2-5; 8 nucleotides agree with TRBD1. This CDR3 region has 15 residues. J gave up 0 bases and V 5 bases, and 6 bases lay outside the gene matches. Germline-derived CDR1 and CDR2 are SGHDT and YYEEEE. The chain's CDR3 is CASRPDRGNQETQYF. The DNA of the CDR3 is TGTGCCAGCAGACCTGACAGGGGTAACCAAGAGACCCAGTACTTC.

A note on this clone: One junction end does not reproduce the germline sequence, and a read error may be involved. This chain joins TRBV19 and TRBJ1-1; 11 nucleotides agree with TRBD1. The CDR3 is 12 amino acids. CDR1 and CDR2 from the germline V gene are LNHDA and SQIVND (reference sequence). The CDR3: CASSARTGGASF. In DNA form, the CDR3 reads TGTGCCAGTAGTGCCCGGACAGGGGGCGCGAGCTTT.

This sequence joins TRBV14 and TRBJ1-2, with 7 nucleotides matching TRBD1. The CDR3 runs 13 residues. The germline V gene has CDR1 SGHDN and CDR2 FVKESK. The J segment lost 2 bases and the V segment lost 4 bases, leaving 1 base of the junction unmatched. The CDR3 loop reads CASSPGQNYGYTF. CDR3 DNA: TGTGCCAGCAGCCCGGGACAGAACTATGGCTACACCTTC.

The rearrangement joins TRBV18 to TRBJ2-7; D gene ambiguous. CDR1 is KGHSH, CDR2 LQKENI, per germline. V was shortened by 2 bases and J by 0 bases, with 14 bases between the two germline ends. The CDR3 is 16 amino acids. CDR3 in amino acids: CASSPTTHGSSYEQYF. The CDR3 DNA reads as TGTGCCAGCTCACCAACGACACATGGTAGCTCCTACGAGCAGTACTTC.

The chain couples TRBV19 to TRBJ1-2; D is possibly TRBD1 (5 bases). The V gene's germline CDR1 is LNHDA and CDR2 SQIVND (reference sequence). V lost 10 bases to trimming and J lost 1 base, with 13 bases between them. CDR3 length: 13 amino acids. The CDR3 DNA reads TGTGCCACCTCGATAGGGGTTAACTATGGCTACACCTTC. This codes for CATSIGVNYGYTF.

The chain uses TRBV18 and TRBJ1-5; D perhaps matches TRBD1 (5 bases). Germline CDR1 is KGHSH and CDR2 is LQKENI. The CDR3 is 14 amino acids. The germline V and J ends were trimmed by 3 bases and 3 bases, with 9 bases remaining between them. CDR3 amino acids: CASSPPGNNQPQHF. The DNA of the CDR3 is TGTGCCAGCTCACCTCCAGGGAACAATCAGCCCCAGCATTTT.

The V and J genes are TRBV5-8 and TRBJ2-7; D is undetermined. From germline, CDR1 is SGHTS and CDR2 YDEGEE. The V end lost 1 base, the J end lost 6 bases, and 20 bases lay between the germline ends. This CDR3 is 16 amino acids long. The CDR3: CASSLSGGPKRGEQYF. The CDR3 DNA reads TGTGCCAGCAGCTTGTCAGGTGGGCCAAAACGAGGCGAGCAGTACTTC.

The CDR3, as DNA: TGTGCCAGCAGCTTCCTGGACAGGGTCGACGAGCAGTACTTC. Amino acid sequence: CASSFLDRVDEQYF. The V and J genes are TRBV5-4 and TRBJ2-7; 8 bases match TRBD1. The CDR3 has 14 residues. In germline, CDR1 is SGHNT, CDR2 YYREEE (reference sequence). V trimming: 2 bases; J trimming: 5 bases; junction bases outside the gene matches: 6.

The chain combines TRBV11-2 with TRBJ1-4; 9 positions match TRBD1. This CDR3 contains 17 residues. V dropped 1 base and J dropped 10; count of bases not matched to a gene: 13. From germline, CDR1 is SGHAT and CDR2 FQNNGV. The CDR3 DNA reads as TGTGCCAGCAGCTTAGGGAGAACCGGGACAGGGACTGGAAAACTGTTTTTT. Amino acid sequence: CASSLGRTGTGTGKLFF.

This clone has just one count. V usage is TRBV30 and J usage is TRBJ1-6; 9 bases line up with TRBD1. This CDR3 has 15 residues. CDR1 and CDR2 from the germline V gene are GTSNPN and SVGIG (reference sequence). The trim removed 2 bases at V and 7 bases at J, leaving 6 bases unmatched. The CDR3 reads CAWSLTDRGNSPLHF. DNA of the CDR3: TGTGCCTGGAGTTTGACGGACAGGGGCAATTCACCCCTCCACTTT.

The chain combines TRBV11-2 with TRBJ2-7; tentative D call: TRBD2 (6 bases). The CDR3 is made up of 13 amino acids. V dropped 6 bases and J dropped 3 bases, with 12 bases sitting between them. Germline CDR1 is SGHAT and CDR2 is FQNNGV. CDR3 region: CASRGGRVYEQYF. The CDR3 region has the DNA TGTGCCAGCAGGGGGGGAAGGGTCTACGAGCAGTACTTC. The full variable domain, in which reference TRBV11-2 and TRBJ2-7 provide the parts outside the CDR3, is EAGVAQSPRYKIIEKRQSVAFWCNPISGHATLYWYQQILGQGPKLLIQFQNNGVVDDSQLPKDRFSAERLKGVDSTLKIQPAKLEDSAVYLCASRGGRVYEQYFGPGTRLTVT.

Of note for this clone: Its ends do not fully match the called genes, so a read error is possible. This sequence joins TRBV7-9 and TRBJ1-4; D is perhaps TRBD1 (6 bases). The CDR3 sequence is 16 residues long. Germline V CDR1 and CDR2: SEHNR, FQNEAQ (reference sequence). Here the CDR3 DNA reads TGTGCCAGCAGCTTAGCGTGGACAGCAACAAATGAAAAACTGTTTTTT. It is translated as CASSLAWTATNEKLFF.

The chain is built from TRBV15 and TRBJ2-7; D gene ambiguous. The CDR3 is 14 amino acids. Germline V CDR1 and CDR2: LNHNV, YYDKDF (reference sequence). The ends were cut back, 1 base at V and 5 bases at J, with 12 bases in the middle. The CDR3 bases are TGTGCCACCAGCAGAGCAAGGCAGGCGGACGAGCAGTACTTC. Its protein product is CATSRARQADEQYF.

The chain joins TRBV7-2 to TRBJ2-3, with D perhaps TRBD1 (6 bases). The CDR3 is 13 amino acids. V lost 3 bases, J lost 4 bases, and 8 bases lay in between. Germline lookup yields CDR1 SGHTA and CDR2 FQGNSA. The CDR3 DNA reads as TGTGCCAGCAGCTTTCAGGGGTCAGATACGCAGTATTTT. This codes for CASSFQGSDTQYF.

V usage is TRBV6-9 and J usage is TRBJ1-2; 7 bases fit TRBD1. V shed 2 bases and J 6 bases; nucleotides not matched to a gene: 9. The CDR3 consists of 15 residues. Germline CDR1 MNHGY, CDR2 SVAAGI. CDR3 protein: CASSYAGTAAHGYTF. The DNA of the CDR3 is TGTGCCAGCAGTTATGCCGGGACAGCCGCCCATGGCTACACCTTC.

This clone showed up just once. The chain employs TRBV18 and TRBJ2-1; D unclear. CDR3 size: 11 residues. Germline-derived CDR1 and CDR2 are KGHSH and LQKENI. V was clipped by 3 bases and J by 7 bases, with 4 bases between them. The CDR3 here is CASSPGNEQFF. The CDR3 bases are TGTGCCAGCTCACCGGGTAATGAGCAGTTCTTC. The whole variable domain, remainder taken from reference TRBV18 and TRBJ2-1, is NAGVMQNPRHLVRRRGQEARLRCSPMKGHSHVYWYRQLPEEGLKFMVYLQKENIIDESGMPKERFSAEFPKEGPSILRIQQVVRGDSAAYFCASSPGNEQFFGPGTRLTVL.

This chain joins TRBV9 and TRBJ2-2; TRBD1 is a possible D gene (7 bases). This CDR3 comprises 16 residues. The V end lost 3 bases, the J end lost 6 bases, and 18 bases lay between the germline ends. Germline values: CDR1 SGDLS, CDR2 YYNGEE. The CDR3 here is CASSARGQRGAGELFF. CDR3 bases: TGTGCCAGCAGCGCCCGGGGACAGCGCGGGGCCGGGGAGCTGTTTTTT. The complete variable domain, with remaining parts taken from reference TRBV9 and TRBJ2-2, reads DSGVTQTPKHLITATGQRVTLRCSPRSGDLSVYWYQQSLDQGLQFLIQYYNGEERAKGNILERFSAQQFPDLHSELNLSSLELGDSALYFCASSARGQRGAGELFFGEGSRLTVL.